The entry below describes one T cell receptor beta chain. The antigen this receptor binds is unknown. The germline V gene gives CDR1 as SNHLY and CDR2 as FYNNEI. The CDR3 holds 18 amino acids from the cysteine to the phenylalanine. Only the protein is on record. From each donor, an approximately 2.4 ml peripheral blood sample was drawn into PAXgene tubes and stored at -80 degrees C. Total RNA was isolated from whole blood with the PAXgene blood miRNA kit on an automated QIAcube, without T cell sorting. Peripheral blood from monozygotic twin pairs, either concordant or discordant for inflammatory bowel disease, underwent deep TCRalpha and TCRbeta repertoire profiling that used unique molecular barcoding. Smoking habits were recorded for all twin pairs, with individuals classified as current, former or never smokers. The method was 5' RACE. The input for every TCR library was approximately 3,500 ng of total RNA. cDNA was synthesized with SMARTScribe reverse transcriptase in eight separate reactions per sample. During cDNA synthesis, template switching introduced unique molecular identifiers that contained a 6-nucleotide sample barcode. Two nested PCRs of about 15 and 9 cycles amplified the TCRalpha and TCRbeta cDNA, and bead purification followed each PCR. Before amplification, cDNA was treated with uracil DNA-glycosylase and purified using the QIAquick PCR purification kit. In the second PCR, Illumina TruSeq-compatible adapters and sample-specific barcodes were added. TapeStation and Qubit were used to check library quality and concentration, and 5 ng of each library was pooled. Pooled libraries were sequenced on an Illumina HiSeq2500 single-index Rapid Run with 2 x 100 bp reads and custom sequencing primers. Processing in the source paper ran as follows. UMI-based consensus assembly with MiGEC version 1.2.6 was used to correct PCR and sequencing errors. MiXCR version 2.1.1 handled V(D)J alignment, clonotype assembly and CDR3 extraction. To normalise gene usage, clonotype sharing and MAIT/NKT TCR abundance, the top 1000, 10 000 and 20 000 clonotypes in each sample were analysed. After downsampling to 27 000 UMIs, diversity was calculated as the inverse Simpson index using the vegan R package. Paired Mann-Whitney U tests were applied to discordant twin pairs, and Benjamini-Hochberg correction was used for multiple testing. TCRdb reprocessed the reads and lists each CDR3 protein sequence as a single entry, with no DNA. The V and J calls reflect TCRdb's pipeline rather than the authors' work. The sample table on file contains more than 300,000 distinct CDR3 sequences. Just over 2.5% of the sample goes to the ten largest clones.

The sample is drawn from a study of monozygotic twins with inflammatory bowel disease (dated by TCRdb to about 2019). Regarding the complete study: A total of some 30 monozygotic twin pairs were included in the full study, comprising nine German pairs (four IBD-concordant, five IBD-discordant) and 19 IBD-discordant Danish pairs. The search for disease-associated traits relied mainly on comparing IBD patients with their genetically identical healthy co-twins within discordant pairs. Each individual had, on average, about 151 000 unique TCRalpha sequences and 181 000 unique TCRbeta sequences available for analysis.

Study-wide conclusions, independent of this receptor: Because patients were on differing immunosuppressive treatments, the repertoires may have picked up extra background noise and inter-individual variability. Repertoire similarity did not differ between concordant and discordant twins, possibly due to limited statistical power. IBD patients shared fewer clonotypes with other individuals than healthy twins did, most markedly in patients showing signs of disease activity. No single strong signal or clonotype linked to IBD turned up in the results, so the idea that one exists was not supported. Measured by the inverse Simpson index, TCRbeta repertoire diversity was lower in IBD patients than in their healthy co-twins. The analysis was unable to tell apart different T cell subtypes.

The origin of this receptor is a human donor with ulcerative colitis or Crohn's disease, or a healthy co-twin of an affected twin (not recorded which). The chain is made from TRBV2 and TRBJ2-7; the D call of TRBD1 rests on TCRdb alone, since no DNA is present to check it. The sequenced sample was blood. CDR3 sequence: CASSDLDAGDRGLYEQYF.